These 21 T cell receptor beta chains were sequenced from one sample in a study of regulatory T cells in long-lasting Graves disease. Combining iRepertoire HTBI primers with Arm-PCR of CDR3 regions, the authors built TCR beta libraries. TCRdb passed the multiplex PCR reads through MiXCR, listing each CDR3 protein once. The table shows about 400,000 distinct CDR3 sequences, with 15% to 17% occurring only once. Time point here: newly diagnosed GD, antithyroid drugs for less than 3 months. RNA from PBMCs was the source of the TCR library. The source was peripheral blood mononuclear cells (PBMCs), collected at new diagnosis, from a patient treated with antithyroid drugs. These TCRs come from a female donor with Graves disease.

In this sample, this clonotype turned up many times. This rearrangement joins TRBV7-9 to TRBJ2-1, with a tentative D call TRBD2 (6 bases). The germline V gene encodes CDR1 SEHNR and CDR2 FQNEAQ (reference sequence). Trimming removed 4 bases from V and 2 bases from J, with 15 bases in between. The CDR3 covers 16 residues. The CDR3 bases are TGTGCCAGCAGCTGCTTGGCTGGCGGGACCTACAATGAGCAGTTCTTC. Translation gives CASSCLAGGTYNEQFF.

In this sample, this clonotype turned up many times. The chain joins TRBV7-9 to TRBJ2-3; 8 bases agree with TRBD2. Looked up from germline, CDR1 is SEHNR and CDR2 is FQNEAQ (reference sequence). With 8 bases clipped from V and 0 bases from J, the junction kept 13 bases outside the gene matches. The CDR3 contains 17 residues. CDR3 protein: CASPPQLADSSTDTQYF. CDR3 bases: TGTGCCAGCCCCCCCCAACTAGCGGACTCTAGCACAGATACGCAGTATTTT.

This clonotype occurred many times. CDR3 DNA: TGTGCCAGCAGTGAGCCCAGGGTGGCAAATCAGCCCCAGCATTTT. Encoded protein: CASSEPRVANQPQHF. This sequence joins TRBV2 and TRBJ1-5, with a tentative D call TRBD1 (5 bases). CDR3 length equals 15 residues. V shed 3 bases and J shed 4 bases, with 13 bases lying between them. The germline CDR1 and CDR2 sequences are SNHLY and FYNNEI.

This clonotype was detected ten times or more. The CDR3 nucleotides are TGTGCCAGCAGTTGGACTAGCGGGGGACAGACCCAGTACTTC. As protein: CASSWTSGGQTQYF. This rearrangement joins TRBV27 to TRBJ2-5; TRBD2 matches 13 bases. V shed 4 bases and J 6 bases; nucleotides not matched to a gene: 2. Germline V gives CDR1 MNHEY, CDR2 SMNVEV (reference sequence). This CDR3 contains 14 residues.

This clonotype showed up many times. The V gene is TRBV20-1, the J gene TRBJ2-3, with TRBD2 matching over 15 bases. The CDR3 spans 20 residues. CDR1 and CDR2 (germline): DFQATT, SNEGSKA (reference sequence). V trimming: 6 bases; J trimming: 3 bases; junction bases outside the gene matches: 19. The CDR3 DNA is TGCAGTGCGCGACCCCTCGGACTAGCGGGGGGGCTGCTCGGGACAGATACGCAGTATTTT. It specifies CSARPLGLAGGLLGTDTQYF.

This clonotype has only a few counts. The chain has TRBV12-5 and TRBJ2-1; 8 bases are a match to TRBD1. With 6 bases clipped from V and 8 bases from J, the junction kept 6 bases outside the gene matches. Germline V gene sequence: CDR1 LGHNT, CDR2 FRNRAP. This CDR3 spans 13 amino acids. The CDR3 bases are TGTGCTAGTGGGACCAGGGGGCCCGATGAGCAGTTCTTC. Protein: CASGTRGPDEQFF.

This clonotype was observed at least ten times. The chain uses TRBV20-1 and TRBJ1-5; 10 nucleotides line up with TRBD1. The CDR3 loop spans 18 amino acids. Germline-derived CDR1 and CDR2 are DFQATT and SNEGSKA (reference sequence). V lost 0 bases to trimming and J lost 0 bases; unmatched junction nucleotides: 8. The CDR3: CSARDPKTGGNSNQPQHF. DNA of the CDR3: TGCAGTGCTAGAGATCCTAAGACAGGGGGCAATAGCAATCAGCCCCAGCATTTT.

This sequence joins TRBV6-2 or TRBV6-3 and TRBJ1-4, with D possibly being TRBD1 (5 bases). Trimming took 2 bases from V and 7 from J, leaving 11 bases between them. The CDR3 runs 14 residues. Germline V gene data show CDR1 as MNHEY and CDR2 as SVGEGT. DNA for the CDR3: TGTGCCAGCAGTTACCAGGGAGGATTTGAAAAACTGTTTTTT. It specifies CASSYQGGFEKLFF.

The V and J genes are TRBV10-3 and TRBJ1-2, with 9 bases identical to TRBD1. CDR1 and CDR2 (germline): ENHRY, SYGVKD. CDR3 length equals 15 residues. With 7 bases clipped from V and 6 bases from J, the junction kept 12 bases outside the gene matches. The CDR3 is CAINPTGGIANGYTF. In nucleotides, the CDR3 is TGTGCCATCAACCCGACAGGGGGAATCGCAAATGGCTACACCTTC.

CDR3 sequence reads: CASSSRQEETQYF. The CDR3, as DNA: TGTGCCAGCAGCTCAAGACAGGAAGAGACCCAGTACTTC. This chain uses TRBV28 with TRBJ2-5; D is perhaps TRBD1 (6 bases). The germline CDR1 and CDR2 sequences are MDHEN and SYDVKM. The V end was cut by 6 bases, the J end by 3 bases, with 11 bases between. The CDR3 loop spans 13 amino acids. Variable domain in full (rest from reference TRBV28 and TRBJ2-5): DVKVTQSSRYLVKRTGEKVFLECVQDMDHENMFWYRQDPGLGLRLIYFSYDVKMKEKGDIPEGYSVSREKKERFSLILESASTNQTSMYLCASSSRQEETQYFGPGTRLLVL.

This clonotype was seen at least ten times. This chain links TRBV20-1 with TRBJ1-1, with D maybe TRBD1 (6 bases). The germline V and J ends were trimmed by 6 bases and 1 base, with 15 bases remaining between them. Germline lookup yields CDR1 DFQATT and CDR2 SNEGSKA (reference sequence). The CDR3 extends over 14 amino acids. CDR3 in DNA: TGCAGTGCCTTCGAGGGGGATAGGAACACTGAAGCTTTCTTT. This sequence encodes CSAFEGDRNTEAFF.

The J gene is TRBJ2-3, the V gene TRBV20-1, with 13 bases matching TRBD2. Germline V CDR1 and CDR2: DFQATT, SNEGSKA (reference sequence). Trimming took 4 bases from V and 5 from J; bases not matched to a gene: 3. The CDR3 consists of 14 residues. This chain's CDR3 is CSAKTSGRGDTQYF. CDR3 DNA sequence: TGCAGTGCTAAAACTAGCGGGAGGGGAGATACGCAGTATTTT.

This clonotype was recorded many times. The chain uses TRBV3-1 and TRBJ1-6, with a tentative D call TRBD1 (5 bases). The CDR3 loop spans 12 amino acids. Germline lookup yields CDR1 LGHDT and CDR2 YNNKEL (reference sequence). Trimming left V 0 bases short and J 16 bases short, with 10 bases between. For the CDR3, the DNA is TGTGCCAGCAGCCAAGATTGGCAGGGACTCCACTTT. Its translation is CASSQDWQGLHF.

V gene TRBV28 combines with J gene TRBJ2-5; TRBD1 aligns across 7 bases. CDR1 and CDR2 from the germline V gene are MDHEN and SYDVKM. The V and J ends lost 3 bases and 5 bases, in that order; junction bases with no gene match: 9. The CDR3 runs to 15 residues. DNA for the CDR3: TGTGCCAGCAGTTTCTTACAGGGGAGTAGGGAGACCCAGTACTTC. Translation gives CASSFLQGSRETQYF.

Only a few counts were recorded for this clonotype. The chain employs TRBV6-1 and TRBJ2-3; TRBD2 might be the D (5 bases). Germline values: CDR1 MNHNS, CDR2 SASEGT. V was shortened by 6 bases and J by 2 bases, with 18 bases between the two germline ends. This CDR3 spans 16 amino acids. The DNA for the CDR3 is TGTGCCAGCAGCCCCGGACGGAGGATCCTCACAGATACGCAGTATTTT. Residues: CASSPGRRILTDTQYF.

This clonotype has ten or more counts. The chain recombines TRBV3-1 with TRBJ2-2; TRBD1 matches 9 bases. Trimming cost V 6 bases and J 7 bases; bases outside gene matches: 9. Germline assignment: CDR1 LGHDT and CDR2 YNNKEL (reference sequence). The CDR3 consists of 15 residues. CDR3 region: CASRPRTGDSGELFF. As DNA, the CDR3 is TGTGCCAGCAGACCCCGGACAGGGGATAGCGGGGAGCTGTTTTTT. The full variable domain, in which reference TRBV3-1 and TRBJ2-2 provide the parts outside the CDR3, is DTAVSQTPKYLVTQMGNDKSIKCEQNLGHDTMYWYKQDSKKFLKIMFSYNNKELIINETVPNRFSPKSPDKAHLNLHINSLELGDSAVYFCASRPRTGDSGELFFGEGSRLTVL.

Many counts were recorded for this clonotype. This chain connects TRBV7-9 to TRBJ2-5; TRBD2 might be the D (6 bases). The CDR3 covers 14 residues. The V and J ends lost 1 base and 5 bases respectively, with 11 bases between them. Germline V lookup: CDR1 SEHNR, CDR2 FQNEAQ (reference sequence). The CDR3 sequence: CASSLEGLAETQYF. The DNA of the CDR3 is TGTGCCAGCAGCTTAGAGGGGCTAGCGGAGACCCAGTACTTC.

This clonotype was counted ten times or more. The V call is TRBV7-3, the J call TRBJ2-3; unclear D gene. V lost 4 bases, J lost 0 bases, and 11 bases lay in between. The CDR3 spans 15 residues. The germline gives CDR1 SGHTA, CDR2 FQGTGA. CDR3 loop: CASSSRLSSTDTQYF. The CDR3 DNA reads as TGTGCCAGCAGCTCCAGACTCTCTAGCACAGATACGCAGTATTTT.

In this sample, this clonotype turned up many times. The genes are TRBV12-3 or TRBV12-4 and TRBJ1-2; D not certain. CDR3 size: 15 residues. Trimming cost V 2 bases and J 0 bases, with 10 bases left between them. CDR3 amino acids: CASSLWVATNYGYTF. The CDR3 DNA reads as TGTGCCAGCAGTTTATGGGTAGCGACTAACTATGGCTACACCTTC.

A few counts support this clonotype. This chain links TRBV6-1 with TRBJ2-1; tentatively, D is TRBD2 (7 bases). CDR3 size: 15 residues. V gave up 6 bases and J gave up 8 bases, with 20 bases separating them. The germline gives CDR1 MNHNS, CDR2 SASEGT. Here the CDR3 DNA reads TGTGCCAGCAGCCCAGGGGCGGGAGACGTCTATGAGCAGTTCTTC. Translation: CASSPGAGDVYEQFF.

This rearrangement joins TRBV3-1 to TRBJ2-5; D unresolved. The CDR3 spans 14 residues. V lost 9 bases, J lost 4 bases, and 18 bases lay in between. Germline V gene lookup returns CDR1 LGHDT and CDR2 YNNKEL (reference sequence). CDR3 protein: CASLNSGPGETQYF. The CDR3 DNA follows: TGTGCCAGTCTAAACTCCGGGCCTGGAGAGACCCAGTACTTC.